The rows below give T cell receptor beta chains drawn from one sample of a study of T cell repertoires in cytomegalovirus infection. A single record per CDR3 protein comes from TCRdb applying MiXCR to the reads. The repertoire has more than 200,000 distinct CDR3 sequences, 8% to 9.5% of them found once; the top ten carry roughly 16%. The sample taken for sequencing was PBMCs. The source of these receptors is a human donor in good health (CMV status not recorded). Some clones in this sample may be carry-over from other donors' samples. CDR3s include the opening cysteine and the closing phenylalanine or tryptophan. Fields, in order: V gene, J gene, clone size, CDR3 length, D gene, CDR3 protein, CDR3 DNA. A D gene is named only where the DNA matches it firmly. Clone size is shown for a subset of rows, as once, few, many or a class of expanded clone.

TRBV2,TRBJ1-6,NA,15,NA,CASSGQKSVNSPLHF,TGTGCCAGCAGTGGGCAGAAAAGCGTTAATTCACCCCTCCACTTT
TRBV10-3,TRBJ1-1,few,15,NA,CAISEVPGGNTEAFF,TGTGCCATCAGTGAGGTACCTGGAGGGAACACTGAAGCTTTCTTT
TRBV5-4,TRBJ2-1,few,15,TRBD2,CASSRRLATYNEQFF,TGTGCCAGCAGCCGTAGACTAGCGACCTACAATGAGCAGTTCTTC
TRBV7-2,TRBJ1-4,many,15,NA,CASSLVGASNEKLFF,TGTGCCAGCAGCTTAGTGGGGGCATCTAATGAAAAACTGTTTTTT
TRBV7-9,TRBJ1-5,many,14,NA,CASSRANSNQPQHF,TGTGCCAGCAGCAGAGCCAATAGCAATCAGCCCCAGCATTTT
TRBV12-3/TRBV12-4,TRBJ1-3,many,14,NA,CASTSPGVGNTIYF,TGTGCCAGCACCTCTCCTGGGGTGGGAAACACCATATATTTT
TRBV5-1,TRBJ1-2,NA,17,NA,CASSLGTRGQMNYGYTF,TGCGCCAGCAGCTTGGGTACCAGGGGCCAAATGAACTATGGCTACACCTTC
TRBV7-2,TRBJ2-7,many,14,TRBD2,CASRADGTKSEQYF,TGTGCCAGCAGGGCTGACGGGACTAAGTCCGAGCAGTACTTC
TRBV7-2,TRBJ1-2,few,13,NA,CASSSIGLEGYTF,TGTGCCAGCAGCTCGATCGGACTGGAGGGCTACACCTTC
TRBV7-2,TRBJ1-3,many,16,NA,CASSPGRRGAGNTIYF,TGTGCCAGCAGCCCAGGGCGAAGGGGCGCTGGAAACACCATATATTTT
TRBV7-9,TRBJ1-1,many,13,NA,CASTDGRNTEAFF,TGTGCCAGCACGGACGGGAGGAACACTGAAGCTTTCTTT
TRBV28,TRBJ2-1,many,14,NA,CASSLRQKYNEQFF,TGTGCCAGCAGTTTAAGGCAGAAATACAATGAGCAGTTCTTC
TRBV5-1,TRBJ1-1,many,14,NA,CASSLQDLNTEAFF,TGCGCCAGCAGCTTACAGGACTTGAACACTGAAGCTTTCTTT
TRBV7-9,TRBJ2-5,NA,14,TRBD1,CASSHDRERETQYF,TGTGCCAGCAGCCATGACAGGGAGCGGGAGACCCAGTACTTC
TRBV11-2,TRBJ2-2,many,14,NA,CASSARANTGELFF,TGTGCCAGCAGCGCCCGAGCGAACACCGGGGAGCTGTTTTTT
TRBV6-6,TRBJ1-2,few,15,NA,CASSYSTIAGDGYTF,TGTGCCAGCAGTTACTCGACAATAGCAGGGGATGGCTACACCTTC
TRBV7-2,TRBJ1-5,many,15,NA,CASSLQQGSSQPQHF,TGTGCCAGCAGCTTACAACAGGGTAGCAGTCAGCCCCAGCATTTT
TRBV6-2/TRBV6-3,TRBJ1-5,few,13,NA,CASSYGGAQPQHF,TGTGCCAGCAGTTATGGTGGGGCTCAGCCCCAGCATTTT
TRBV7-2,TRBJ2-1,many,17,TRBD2,CASRGGLAGGRNNEQFF,TGTGCCAGCAGGGGGGGACTAGCGGGGGGGCGGAACAATGAGCAGTTCTTC
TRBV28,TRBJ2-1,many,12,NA,CASSFGVDEQFF,TGTGCCAGCAGTTTTGGGGTGGATGAGCAGTTCTTC
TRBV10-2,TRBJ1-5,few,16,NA,CASGGTGDASNQPQHF,TGCGCCAGCGGAGGTACAGGTGACGCTAGCAATCAGCCCCAGCATTTT
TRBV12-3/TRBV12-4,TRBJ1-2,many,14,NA,CASSRQPLGYGYTF,TGTGCCAGCAGTAGACAGCCCCTAGGCTATGGCTACACCTTC
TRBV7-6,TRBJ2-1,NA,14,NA,CASSLAELHNEQFF,TGTGCCAGCAGCTTAGCGGAGCTCCACAATGAGCAGTTCTTC